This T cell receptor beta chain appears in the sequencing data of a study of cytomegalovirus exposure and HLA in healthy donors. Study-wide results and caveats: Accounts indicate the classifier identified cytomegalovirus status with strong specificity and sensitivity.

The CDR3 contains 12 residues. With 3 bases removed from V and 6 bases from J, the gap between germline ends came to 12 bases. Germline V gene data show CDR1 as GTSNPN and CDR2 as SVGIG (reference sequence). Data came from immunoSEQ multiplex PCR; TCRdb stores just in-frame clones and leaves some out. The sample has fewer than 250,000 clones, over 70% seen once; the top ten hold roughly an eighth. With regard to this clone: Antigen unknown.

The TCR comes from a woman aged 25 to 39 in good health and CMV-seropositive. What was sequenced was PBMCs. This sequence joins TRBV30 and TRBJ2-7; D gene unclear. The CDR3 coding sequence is TGTGCCTGGAGCTTTGGTGGTGTCGAGCAGTACTTC. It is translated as CAWSFGGVEQYF.